Listed below are T cell receptor beta chains from one sample, sequenced in a study of T cells in Graves' hyperthyroidism and ophthalmopathy. TCRdb independently ran MiXCR on the multiplex PCR reads; one entry per CDR3 protein. Of about 270,000 distinct CDR3 sequences detected, 25% to 30% appear once; the ten largest clones hold about 25%. The source material was blood. The receptors were sampled from a man aged 40-49 years with Graves' hyperthyroidism that later progressed to Graves' ophthalmopathy. CDR3s include the opening cysteine and the closing phenylalanine or tryptophan. The D gene is left open where the match is weak. Size values are once, few and many counts, or a class for expanded clones, and some rows have none.

v_call	clone_size	d_call	j_call	cdr3_length	cdr3_aa	cdr3_nt
TRBV7-2	NA	NA	TRBJ2-7	13	CASSFGLRGEQYF	TGTGCCAGCAGCTTTGGGCTTCGGGGCGAGCAGTACTTC
TRBV6-1	NA	NA	TRBJ1-2	12	CASGRPNYGYTF	TGTGCCAGCGGCAGGCCTAACTATGGCTACACCTTC
TRBV11-2	many	TRBD1	TRBJ2-5	13	CASSRDRAETQYF	TGTGCCAGCAGCCGGGACAGGGCTGAGACCCAGTACTTC
TRBV2	many	NA	TRBJ2-7	14	CASMQEGTSYEQYF	TGTGCCAGCATGCAGGAGGGGACCTCCTACGAGCAGTACTTC
TRBV12-3/TRBV12-4	many	NA	TRBJ1-6	14	CASSLQGNDSPLHF	TGTGCCAGCAGTTTGCAGGGTAACGATTCACCCCTCCACTTT
TRBV6-5	many	TRBD1	TRBJ2-7	14	CASSYLGTEYEQYF	TGTGCCAGCAGTTACCTTGGGACAGAATACGAGCAGTACTTC
TRBV6-1	NA	TRBD1	TRBJ2-7	16	CASRDRTGPSSYEQYF	TGTGCCAGCAGGGACAGGACAGGTCCTAGCTCCTACGAGCAGTACTTC
TRBV7-9	few	NA	TRBJ2-7	14	CASASTGANYEQYF	TGTGCCAGTGCCTCGACAGGAGCTAACTACGAGCAGTACTTC
TRBV12-3/TRBV12-4	many	NA	TRBJ2-7	12	CASTSNIYEQYF	TGTGCCAGCACTTCAAACATTTACGAGCAGTACTTC
TRBV7-2	NA	NA	TRBJ1-2	13	CASSLKGNYGYTF	TGTGCCAGCAGCTTAAAGGGGAACTATGGCTACACCTTC
TRBV12-3/TRBV12-4	few	NA	TRBJ2-2	14	CASSLTRHTGELFF	TGTGCCAGCAGTTTAACGAGGCACACCGGGGAGCTGTTTTTT
TRBV10-3	many	NA	TRBJ1-2	14	CAISIRGKGGGYTF	TGTGCCATCAGTATTCGGGGGAAAGGAGGTGGCTACACCTTC
TRBV12-3/TRBV12-4	many	NA	TRBJ1-5	13	CASSFSFSQPQHF	TGTGCCAGCAGCTTTTCTTTTAGCCAGCCCCAGCATTTT
TRBV24-1	many	TRBD1	TRBJ2-5	12	CATSEDRETQYF	TGTGCCACCAGTGAGGACAGGGAGACCCAGTACTTC
TRBV5-1	many	TRBD1	TRBJ2-5	14	CASSYRGHMETQHF	TGCGCCAGCTCGTACAGGGGGCATATGGAGACCCAGCACTTC
TRBV25-1	many	TRBD2	TRBJ2-2	16	CASSEGPGGYTGELFF	TGTGCCAGCAGTGAAGGTCCGGGGGGTTACACCGGGGAGCTGTTTTTT
TRBV18	few	TRBD2	TRBJ2-2	14	CASSPTSRTGELFF	TGTGCCAGCTCACCGACTAGCAGAACCGGGGAGCTGTTTTTT
TRBV12-3/TRBV12-4	few	NA	TRBJ2-5	12	CASSLSVETQYF	TGTGCCAGCAGCCTAAGCGTAGAGACCCAGTACTTC
TRBV6-5	many	TRBD1	TRBJ1-2	14	CASRSGTGVLGYTF	TGTGCCAGCAGATCCGGGACAGGGGTGTTGGGCTACACCTTC
TRBV11-2	many	NA	TRBJ2-5	17	CASSLELFRAGGETQYF	TGTGCCAGCAGCTTAGAATTATTTCGGGCAGGAGGAGAGACCCAGTACTTC
TRBV12-3/TRBV12-4	NA	TRBD1	TRBJ1-2	13	CASRGQVVGGYTF	TGTGCCAGCAGGGGACAGGTCGTAGGAGGCTACACCTTC
TRBV7-2	NA	TRBD2	TRBJ2-5	14	CASSHSGHQETQYF	TGTGCCAGCAGCCATAGCGGGCACCAAGAGACCCAGTACTTC
TRBV20-1	many	TRBD1	TRBJ1-5	14	CSARSGTENQPQHF	TGCAGTGCTAGAAGCGGGACAGAGAATCAGCCCCAGCATTTT
TRBV5-1	many	NA	TRBJ1-1	11	CASTGGTEAFF	TGCGCCAGCACGGGGGGAACTGAAGCTTTCTTT
TRBV20-1	many	NA	TRBJ1-2	13	CSARQRANYGYTF	TGCAGTGCTAGACAGAGGGCTAACTATGGCTACACCTTC
TRBV18	many	NA	TRBJ1-1	13	CASSPQQNTEAFF	TGTGCCAGCTCACCACAGCAGAACACTGAAGCTTTCTTT
TRBV7-2	many	NA	TRBJ2-5	13	CASSRGGPETQYF	TGTGCCAGCAGCCGAGGGGGTCCCGAGACCCAGTACTTC
TRBV19	many	NA	TRBJ1-5	16	CASSMIGGYSNQPQHF	TGTGCCAGTAGTATGATCGGAGGGTATAGCAATCAGCCCCAGCATTTT
TRBV4-1	few	NA	TRBJ1-5	14	CASSDSSFATPQHF	TGCGCCAGCAGCGACTCGAGTTTTGCGACGCCCCAGCATTTT
TRBV5-1	many	NA	TRBJ1-1	14	CASSEGVRGTEAFF	TGCGCCAGCAGCGAAGGAGTTCGGGGCACTGAAGCTTTCTTT
TRBV3-1	many	NA	TRBJ2-2	12	CASSSPGTSLFF	TGTGCCAGCAGCTCACCCGGGACGAGTCTGTTTTTT
TRBV15	NA	TRBD1	TRBJ2-7	12	CATSPGGYWQYF	TGTGCCACCAGCCCAGGGGGATATTGGCAGTACTTC
TRBV6-1	few	NA	TRBJ2-7	11	CASRGTYEQYF	TGTGCCAGCAGGGGAACATACGAGCAGTACTTC
TRBV6-1	many	TRBD2	TRBJ2-7	14	CASRQASGSYEQYF	TGTGCCAGCCGGCAGGCTAGCGGGAGCTACGAGCAGTACTTC
TRBV6-2/TRBV6-3	many	TRBD1	TRBJ1-1	16	CASSYPTGTGYTEAFF	TGTGCCAGCAGTTACCCGACCGGGACAGGATACACTGAAGCTTTCTTT
TRBV6-5	NA	NA	TRBJ2-5	14	CASSSSVFEGTQYF	TGTGCCAGCAGTTCCTCAGTCTTCGAGGGGACCCAGTACTTC
TRBV20-1	many	TRBD1	TRBJ1-5	14	CSAREGQGNQPQHF	TGCAGTGCTAGAGAGGGACAGGGCAATCAGCCCCAGCATTTT
TRBV11-2	NA	TRBD2	TRBJ2-2	18	CASSYLAGGPPVTGELFF	TGTGCCAGCAGCTATCTAGCGGGAGGCCCTCCAGTCACCGGGGAGCTGTTTTTT
TRBV12-3/TRBV12-4	many	TRBD1	TRBJ2-5	13	CASRTGPGETQYF	TGTGCCAGCAGGACAGGGCCAGGGGAGACCCAGTACTTC
TRBV11-1	many	NA	TRBJ2-7	14	CASSLLWADYEQYF	TGTGCCAGCAGCTTATTGTGGGCAGACTACGAGCAGTACTTC
TRBV7-9	many	NA	TRBJ2-7	13	CATQRASSYEQYF	TGTGCCACCCAGAGGGCGAGCTCCTACGAGCAGTACTTC
TRBV18	few	NA	TRBJ1-2	15	CASSPTLDSSYGYTF	TGTGCCAGCTCACCAACTCTCGACAGCTCCTATGGCTACACCTTC
TRBV6-1	many	NA	TRBJ2-5	14	CASSPGLTSETQYF	TGTGCCAGCAGCCCGGGACTCACCTCAGAGACCCAGTACTTC
TRBV3-1	many	NA	TRBJ1-1	14	CASSRGWRDTEAFF	TGTGCCAGCAGCCGCGGCTGGCGGGACACTGAAGCTTTCTTT
TRBV2	many	NA	TRBJ2-2	14	CASRIQGRAGELFF	TGTGCCAGCAGAATCCAGGGGAGGGCCGGGGAGCTGTTTTTT
TRBV20-1	many	NA	TRBJ1-2	13	CSARPHGVTGYTF	TGCAGTGCTAGGCCTCACGGGGTTACTGGCTACACCTTC
TRBV6-5	many	NA	TRBJ2-7	16	CASSYSRPGWSHEQYF	TGTGCCAGCAGTTACTCGAGGCCAGGGTGGTCCCACGAGCAGTACTTC
TRBV7-9	many	TRBD2	TRBJ2-7	16	CASSPIGAGGFHGQYF	TGTGCCAGCAGCCCCATCGGAGCGGGAGGCTTCCACGGGCAGTACTTC
TRBV5-1	NA	NA	TRBJ1-2	13	CASSFTGFYGYTF	TGCGCCAGCAGCTTCACAGGCTTCTATGGCTACACCTTC
TRBV25-1	once	TRBD1	TRBJ2-2	17	CASSSTGQGERTGELFF	TGTGCCAGCAGCTCGACCGGACAGGGGGAACGGACCGGGGAGCTGTTTTTT
TRBV6-5	many	NA	TRBJ1-2	12	CASDKDRSGYTF	TGTGCCAGCGACAAGGACCGGTCGGGCTACACCTTC
TRBV4-1	many	TRBD1	TRBJ2-7	13	CASATGGAYEQYF	TGCGCCAGCGCGACAGGGGGGGCCTACGAGCAGTACTTC
TRBV12-3/TRBV12-4	NA	TRBD1	TRBJ2-5	17	CASSRSSGTGIRETQYF	TGTGCCAGCAGTCGATCCTCCGGGACAGGGATTCGGGAGACCCAGTACTTC
TRBV6-1	many	NA	TRBJ2-7	12	CASRWAFYEQYF	TGTGCCAGCAGATGGGCCTTTTACGAGCAGTACTTC